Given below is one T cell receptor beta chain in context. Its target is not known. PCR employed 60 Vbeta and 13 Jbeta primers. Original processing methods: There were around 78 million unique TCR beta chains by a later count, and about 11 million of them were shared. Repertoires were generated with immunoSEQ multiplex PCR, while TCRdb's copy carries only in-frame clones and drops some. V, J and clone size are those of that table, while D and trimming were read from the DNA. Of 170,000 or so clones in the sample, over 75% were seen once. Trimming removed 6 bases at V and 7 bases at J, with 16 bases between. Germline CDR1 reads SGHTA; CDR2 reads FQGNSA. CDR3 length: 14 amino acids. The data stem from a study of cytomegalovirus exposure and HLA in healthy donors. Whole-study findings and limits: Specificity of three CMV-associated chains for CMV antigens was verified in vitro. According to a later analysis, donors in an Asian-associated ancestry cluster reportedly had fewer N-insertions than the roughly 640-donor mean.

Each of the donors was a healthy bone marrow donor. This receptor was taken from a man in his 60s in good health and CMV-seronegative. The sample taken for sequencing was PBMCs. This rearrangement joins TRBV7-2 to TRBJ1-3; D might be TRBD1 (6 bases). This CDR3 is CASSRQGGRNTIYF. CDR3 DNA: TGTGCCAGCAGTCGACAAGGGGGTCGGAACACCATATATTTT.